This TCR beta chain was identified during a study of control samples from healthy donors and cancer patients (dated by TCRdb to the early 2020s). Remarks on this clone: What antigen it recognizes has not been identified. The sample holds no much larger clone one base away, and base qualities are not on file.

The library was built by means of the immunoSEQ multiplex PCR assay. The clones in this table, taken by TCRdb from immuneACCESS, are in-frame only. Not every clone is retained; where verified, under half of the shortfall comes from an unresolved V gene, and the cause of the rest is unknown. The sample profile shows about 170,000 clones; roughly 95% of them were found once. The ten largest clones represent over 3.5% of the sample. The CDR3, cysteine through phenylalanine, is 15 amino acids long. Solely the CDR3 DNA is kept, with 45 bases framed from the first base. The germline V gene (reference sequence) provides CDR1 MNHEY and CDR2 SMNVEV. Clipping removes 4 bases from V and 2 bases from J, with 7 as the unmatched junction base count.

Sequencing was done on a sample of blood. The sequence derives from a woman aged 60-75 years in good health. The chain uses TRBV27 and TRBJ2-7, and 8 bases in between align with TRBD2. The nucleotides are TGTGCCAGCAGTTCGTTAAGTAGCGGGGCCTACGAGCAGTACTTC. Its product reads: CASSSLSSGAYEQYF.